Presented here are 27 T cell receptor beta chains from one specimen sequenced in a study of shared clonotypes between healthy human individuals. The method was immunoSEQ multiplex PCR; TCRdb's version includes in-frame clones alone and lacks a portion of them. The table lists roughly 450,000 clones, about four fifths of them singletons. Sequenced sample: PBMCs. The receptors come from a woman aged 40-49 years in good health. Some clones in this sample may be carry-over from other donors' samples.

This clone has ten or more counts. Other DNA sequences in this specimen translate into the identical CDR3. V is TRBV11-2 and J is TRBJ1-1; D remains unclear. CDR3 length: 13 residues. The V end lost 5 bases, the J end lost 0 bases, and 7 bases lay between the germline ends. Germline lookup yields CDR1 SGHAT and CDR2 FQNNGV. The CDR3 sequence is CASSAGMNTEAFF. The CDR3, as DNA: TGTGCCAGCAGCGCAGGTATGAACACTGAAGCTTTCTTT.

This clone was picked up many times. The chain links TRBV27 to TRBJ2-7; TRBD2 matches 8 bases. J lost 0 bases, V lost 3 bases, and 7 bases had no gene match. CDR1 and CDR2 (germline): MNHEY, SMNVEV (reference sequence). The CDR3 is 16 amino acids. The CDR3 protein is CASSFVAGGLSYEQYF. CDR3 sequence (DNA): TGTGCCAGCAGTTTCGTGGCGGGAGGACTCTCCTACGAGCAGTACTTC.

This clone was seen only once. The V gene is TRBV27, the J gene TRBJ1-4; 7 bases align to TRBD1. With 6 bases clipped from V and 13 bases from J, the junction kept 11 bases outside the gene matches. Germline values: CDR1 MNHEY, CDR2 SMNVEV (reference sequence). The CDR3 spans 13 residues. The DNA for the CDR3 is TGTGCCAGCAGCCTATCGACAGGGACCCTACTGTTTTTT. It encodes CASSLSTGTLLFF.

The chain carries TRBV27 and TRBJ1-5; D not certain. Germline assignment: CDR1 MNHEY and CDR2 SMNVEV (reference sequence). The V end lost 3 bases, the J end lost 2 bases, and 11 bases lay between the germline ends. The CDR3 runs 15 residues. CDR3 in DNA: TGTGCCAGCAGTTTGAACTGGCGGGGCAATCAGCCCCAGCATTTT. Its protein is CASSLNWRGNQPQHF.

This clone has only a few counts. The J gene is TRBJ2-7, the V gene TRBV5-1, with D unresolved. The CDR3 contains 13 residues. V was cut by 0 bases and J by 1 base, with 5 bases left in between. The germline gives CDR1 SGHRS, CDR2 YFSETQ. CDR3 sequence reads: CASSLDFSYEQYF. The CDR3 nucleotides read TGCGCCAGCAGCTTGGACTTTTCCTACGAGCAGTACTTC.

V usage is TRBV28 and J usage is TRBJ2-7, with 8 bases that match TRBD2. The CDR3 spans 16 residues. V lost 5 bases to trimming and J lost 5 bases; unmatched junction nucleotides: 14. Germline V lookup: CDR1 MDHEN, CDR2 SYDVKM. CDR3 DNA: TGTGCCAGCAGTCCCACCGGAGCGGGAGTGGTCGACGAGCAGTACTTC. Protein sequence: CASSPTGAGVVDEQYF.

This clone is a singleton in its sample. J is TRBJ2-7 and V is TRBV30; D tentatively fits TRBD1 or TRBD2 (5 bases each). Trimming cost V 2 bases and J 4 bases, with 12 bases left between them. This CDR3 spans 13 amino acids. Germline CDR1 GTSNPN, CDR2 SVGIG (reference sequence). Here the CDR3 reads CAWSPGTLYEQYF. In DNA form, the CDR3 reads TGTGCCTGGAGTCCCGGGACCCTGTACGAGCAGTACTTC.

This clone has only one observation. This sequence joins TRBV4-3 and TRBJ1-3, with TRBD1 as a possible D gene (5 bases). Germline CDR1 reads LGHNA; CDR2 reads YSLEER. This CDR3 spans 16 amino acids. V lost 0 bases to trimming and J lost 0 bases, with 9 bases between them. The CDR3 here is CASSQEGPDSGNTIYF. Here the CDR3 DNA reads TGCGCCAGCAGCCAAGAGGGGCCAGACTCTGGAAACACCATATATTTT.

The chain carries TRBV5-6 and TRBJ2-7; tentative D call: TRBD1 (5 bases). Germline V gene data show CDR1 as SGHDT and CDR2 as YYEEEE. Trimming shortened V by 4 bases and J by 6 bases, and 17 bases separated the two germline ends. The CDR3 is 14 residues long. The CDR3 bases are TGTGCCAGCAGCCTTGGTGGGGTTCAGGGCGAGCAGTACTTC. It yields the protein CASSLGGVQGEQYF.

The chain has TRBV21-1 and TRBJ2-4; no DNA check was done on the table's D call, TRBD1. TRBV21-1 is a pseudogene segment. This CDR3 has 14 residues. CDR3 region: CASSKWQDKNIQYF. The DNA of the CDR3 is TGTGCCAGCAGCAAATGGCAGGACAAAAACATTCAGTACTTC.

The chain joins TRBV27 to TRBJ2-1, with D tentatively TRBD1 (7 bases). CDR1 and CDR2 (germline): MNHEY, SMNVEV (reference sequence). Trimming left V 8 bases short and J 7 bases short, with 15 bases between. This CDR3 has 13 amino acids. CDR3 loop: CASRRGAGNEQFF. CDR3 nucleotide sequence: TGTGCCAGCCGCAGGGGGGCAGGTAATGAGCAGTTCTTC.

The CDR3 region has the DNA TGTGCCAGCAGCCCGCCGGGACTAGCGGGCCAAGATACGCAGTATTTT. Its translation is CASSPPGLAGQDTQYF. The chain uses TRBV9 and TRBJ2-3, with 12 positions matching TRBD2. Per germline, CDR1 SGDLS and CDR2 YYNGEE. Trimming took 4 bases from V and 5 from J; bases not matched to a gene: 8. This CDR3 has 16 amino acids.

The rearrangement joins TRBV7-9 to TRBJ2-7; 11 bases fit TRBD1. CDR3 length: 14 residues. Unmatched junction bases numbered 2, after V lost 3 bases and J lost 4 bases. Per the germline V gene, CDR1 is SEHNR and CDR2 is FQNEAQ (reference sequence). CDR3 sequence: CASSLRDRGYEQYF. The DNA of the CDR3 is TGTGCCAGCAGCTTGAGGGACAGGGGGTACGAGCAGTACTTC.

This rearrangement joins TRBV6-6 to TRBJ1-1, with D possibly being TRBD1 (6 bases). Germline assignment: CDR1 MNHNY and CDR2 SVGAGI (reference sequence). Trimming took off 5 bases at V and 3 bases at J, with 16 bases between the two ends. The CDR3 is 15 residues long. The CDR3 sequence is CASSANLQGYTEAFF. CDR3 nucleotide sequence: TGTGCCAGCAGTGCGAACCTCCAGGGGTACACTGAAGCTTTCTTT.

This chain links TRBV10-3 with TRBJ2-2, with 9 bases lining up with TRBD1. The CDR3 length is 15 residues. Germline lookup yields CDR1 ENHRY and CDR2 SYGVKD. V lost 10 bases, J lost 3 bases, and 9 bases stayed unmatched. CDR3 amino acids: CATATGGRDTGELFF. The CDR3 DNA is TGTGCCACCGCTACAGGGGGCCGGGACACCGGGGAGCTGTTTTTT.

V gene TRBV18 combines with J gene TRBJ2-7; 7 bases fit TRBD2. Per germline, CDR1 KGHSH and CDR2 LQKENI. CDR3 length equals 14 residues. The V and J ends lost 6 bases and 3 bases, in that order; junction bases with no gene match: 8. The CDR3 sequence is CASSDSTSSYEQYF. The CDR3 bases are TGTGCCAGCTCCGACTCGACTAGCAGCTACGAGCAGTACTTC.

In regard to this clone: This same CDR3 is encoded by further DNA sequences in the sample. J is TRBJ2-7 and V is TRBV14; D not certain. Germline CDR1 and CDR2: SGHDN and FVKESK. Between the trimmed V and J ends, which lost 8 bases and 3 bases, there was a span of 8 bases. The CDR3 sequence is 11 residues long. The CDR3 protein is CASSQFYEQYF. The CDR3, as DNA: TGTGCCAGCTCCCAGTTCTACGAGCAGTACTTC.

About this clone itself: A clone one base away is much larger, so this may be a read error. The V call is TRBV5-6, the J call TRBJ2-5, with 11 bases aligning to TRBD2. CDR3 size: 15 residues. Germline CDR1 and CDR2: SGHDT and YYEEEE. V was clipped by 4 bases and J by 2 bases; unmatched bases: 4. The CDR3 DNA reads as TGTGCCAGCAGCCCCGGGACTAGCGGTCAAGAGACCCAGTACTTC. Amino acids: CASSPGTSGQETQYF.

The V and J genes are TRBV7-6 and TRBJ2-1; 10 nucleotides match TRBD2. The length of the CDR3 is 18 residues. CDR1 and CDR2 (germline): SGHVS, FNYEAQ. Germline trimming cut 0 bases from V and 2 bases from J; bases unmatched to any gene: 7. CDR3 bases: TGTGCCAGCAGCTTAGCGCCCCGTCTAGCGGGAGCCTACAATGAGCAGTTCTTC. Translation gives CASSLAPRLAGAYNEQFF. Together with reference TRBV7-6 and TRBJ2-1, the CDR3 gives the full variable domain: GAGVSQSPRYKVTKRGQDVALRCDPISGHVSLYWYRQALGQGPEFLTYFNYEAQQDKSGLPNDRFSAERPEGSISTLTIQRTEQRDSAMYRCASSLAPRLAGAYNEQFFGPGTRLTVL.

The chain employs TRBV28 and TRBJ1-2, with a tentative D call TRBD1 (6 bases). With 7 bases removed from V and 9 bases from J, the gap between germline ends came to 18 bases. The CDR3 runs to 13 residues. Germline V gene lookup returns CDR1 MDHEN and CDR2 SYDVKM. CDR3 sequence reads: CASTPAGADRYTF. CDR3 bases: TGTGCCAGCACCCCCGCGGGGGCCGATCGCTACACCTTC.

The chain is built from TRBV27 and TRBJ1-1; 10 positions agree with TRBD1. CDR3 length equals 16 residues. Germline lookup yields CDR1 MNHEY and CDR2 SMNVEV (reference sequence). The junction had 11 bases not matched to a gene; V was cut back by 6 bases and J by 4 bases. CDR3 nucleotides: TGTGCCAGCAGGCCGACAGGGGGCATGGGGAGCACTGAAGCTTTCTTT. Its protein product is CASRPTGGMGSTEAFF.

This clone was recorded at least ten times. The chain couples TRBV7-2 to TRBJ2-1; TRBD2 might be the D (5 bases). The V gene lost 5 bases and the J gene lost 2 bases, with 10 bases spanning the gap. The germline V gene has CDR1 SGHTA and CDR2 FQGNSA. The CDR3 spans 14 residues. The CDR3: CASSTRGPYNEQFF. Written as DNA, the CDR3 is TGTGCCAGCAGCACACGAGGGCCCTACAATGAGCAGTTCTTC.

As regards this clone: This same CDR3 is encoded by further DNA sequences in the sample. V gene TRBV9 combines with J gene TRBJ2-7; 7 bases are shared with TRBD2. Germline V gene data show CDR1 as SGDLS and CDR2 as YYNGEE. The CDR3 covers 14 residues. The junction had 6 bases not matched to a gene; V was cut back by 0 bases and J by 6 bases. CDR3 nucleotides: TGTGCCAGCAGCGTAGGCGGGGGAGCAAGCGAGCAGTACTTC. Translation gives CASSVGGGASEQYF.

This clone was seen a few times. Other DNA sequences in this specimen translate into the identical CDR3. The chain carries TRBV7-2 and TRBJ2-5; D gene unclear. The germline gives CDR1 SGHTA, CDR2 FQGNSA. Trimming stripped 5 bases from V and 2 bases from J, with 3 bases between. The CDR3 is 11 amino acids. The CDR3 reads CASSPQETQYF. The CDR3, as DNA: TGTGCCAGCAGCCCTCAAGAGACCCAGTACTTC.

The rearrangement joins TRBV7-8 to TRBJ2-7; 11 bases line up with TRBD2. The junction had 4 bases not matched to a gene; V was cut back by 5 bases and J by 1 base. Germline assignment: CDR1 SGHVS and CDR2 FQNEAQ. This CDR3 has 15 residues. The CDR3 sequence is CASSPGTSGSYEQYF. CDR3 bases: TGTGCCAGCAGCCCTGGGACTAGCGGATCCTACGAGCAGTACTTC.

J is TRBJ2-7 and V is TRBV27, with TRBD2 as a possible D gene (5 bases). The CDR3 loop spans 13 amino acids. Looked up from germline, CDR1 is MNHEY and CDR2 is SMNVEV (reference sequence). V gave up 4 bases and J gave up 0 bases, with 7 bases separating them. The CDR3: CASSSSYSYEQYF. The CDR3, as DNA: TGTGCCAGCAGTTCTAGCTACTCCTACGAGCAGTACTTC.

The chain recombines TRBV5-1 with TRBJ1-2; 9 nucleotides align to TRBD1. The length of the CDR3 is 17 residues. Germline V gives CDR1 SGHRS, CDR2 YFSETQ. V shed 4 bases and J 7 bases; nucleotides not matched to a gene: 17. CDR3 region: CASSKRTGAGVYSGYTF. The CDR3 nucleotides read TGCGCCAGCAGCAAAAGGACAGGGGCAGGGGTATACAGTGGCTACACCTTC.